Detailed here is one TCR beta chain. In the study's own analysis: The authors estimated nucleated cell counts from reference gene primer amplification. Sequencing was performed with immunoSEQ multiplex PCR; in TCRdb, only in-frame clones are kept and a portion is missing. V and J calls and clone size are those listed in that table; D and trimming were worked out from the DNA. The sample shows over 250,000 clones, roughly 88% of them seen only once. V gave up 6 bases and J gave up 3 bases; unmatched junction bases: 4. The CDR3 runs to 15 residues. CDR1 MNHEY and CDR2 SVGAGI come from the germline V gene. The data stem from a study of blood T cell repertoires in COVID-19. Background on the study: Acute and convalescent COVID-19 specimens originated in the United States, Italy and Spain. Sources were T cells, B-cell-depleted T cells, or PBMCs; the material itself was cDNA or gDNA.

The chain employs TRBV6-5 and TRBJ2-1; TRBD2 matches 11 bases. The sequenced sample consisted of peripheral blood. The origin of this receptor is a woman in her sixties or seventies with acute or convalescent COVID-19. The CDR3 loop is CASRLSGGDYNEQFF. The CDR3 DNA sequence: TGTGCCAGCAGACTTAGCGGGGGGGACTACAATGAGCAGTTCTTC.